This TCR beta chain was sequenced during a study of shared clonotypes between healthy human individuals. Study summary: The study used three CD4 naive, three CD4 memory, two CD8 naive and one CD8 memory plate per donor. General observations from the study: Non-shared clonotypes had lower generation probabilities than those shared by all four donors.

As regards this clone: The antigen remains undetermined.

Data came from immunoSEQ multiplex PCR; TCRdb stores just in-frame clones and leaves some out. The sample includes around 2,000,000 clones, about 95% of them seen just once. Naivety among CD8 cells was defined by CD45RO negativity and positive CCR7 selection, thereby excluding terminally differentiated effector memory CD45RA+ cells. Donors, without exception, were Caucasian adults residing in Nashville, Tennessee. V gave up 5 bases and J gave up 2 bases, with 18 bases separating them. CDR3 size: 17 residues. Germline V gives CDR1 SGHTA, CDR2 FQGNSA. Sequences were obtained from naive CD8+ T cells sorted from blood. This receptor was taken from a man between 18 and 35 years old in good health. The V call is TRBV7-2, the J call TRBJ2-2, with D perhaps matching TRBD2 (5 bases). CDR3 in amino acids: CASSQHVKSGNTGELFF. As DNA, the CDR3 is TGTGCCAGCAGCCAGCATGTAAAGAGCGGCAACACCGGGGAGCTGTTTTTT. The variable domain in full, with the rest retrieved from reference TRBV7-2 and TRBJ2-2, is GAGVSQSPSNKVTEKGKDVELRCDPISGHTALYWYRQSLGQGLEFLIYFQGNSAPDKSGLPSDRFSAERTGGSVSTLTIQRTQQEDSAVYLCASSQHVKSGNTGELFFGEGSRLTVL.